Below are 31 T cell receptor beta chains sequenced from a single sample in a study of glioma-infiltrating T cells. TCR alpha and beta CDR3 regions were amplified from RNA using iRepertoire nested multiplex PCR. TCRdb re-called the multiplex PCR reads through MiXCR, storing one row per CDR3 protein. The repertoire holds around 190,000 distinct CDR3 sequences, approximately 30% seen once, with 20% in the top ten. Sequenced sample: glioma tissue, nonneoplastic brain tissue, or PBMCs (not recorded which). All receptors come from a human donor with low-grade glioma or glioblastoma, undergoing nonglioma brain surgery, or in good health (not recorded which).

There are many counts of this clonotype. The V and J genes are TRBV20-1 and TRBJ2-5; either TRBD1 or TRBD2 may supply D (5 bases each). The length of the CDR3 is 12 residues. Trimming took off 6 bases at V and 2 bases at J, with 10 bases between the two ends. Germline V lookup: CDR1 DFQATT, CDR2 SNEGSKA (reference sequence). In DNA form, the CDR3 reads TGCAGTGCCGAGGGGCGGCAAGAGACCCAGTACTTC. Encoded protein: CSAEGRQETQYF.

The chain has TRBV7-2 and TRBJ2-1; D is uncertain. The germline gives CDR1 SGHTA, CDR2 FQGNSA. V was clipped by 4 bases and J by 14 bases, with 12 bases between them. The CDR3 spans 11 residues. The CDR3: CASSSLAEKFF. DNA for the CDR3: TGTGCCAGCAGCTCCCTCGCCGAGAAGTTCTTC.

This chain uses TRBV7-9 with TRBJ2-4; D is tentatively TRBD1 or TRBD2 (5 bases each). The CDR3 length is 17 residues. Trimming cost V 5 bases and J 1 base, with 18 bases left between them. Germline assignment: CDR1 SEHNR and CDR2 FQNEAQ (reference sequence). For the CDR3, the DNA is TGTGCCAGCAGCCCGGCCTCCCGGGGCCTGGCCAAAAACATTCAGTACTTC. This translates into CASSPASRGLAKNIQYF.

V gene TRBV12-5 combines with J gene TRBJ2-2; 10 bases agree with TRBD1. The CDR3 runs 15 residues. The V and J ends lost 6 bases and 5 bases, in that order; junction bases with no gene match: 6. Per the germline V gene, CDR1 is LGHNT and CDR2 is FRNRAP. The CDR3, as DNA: TGTGCTAGTGGCCTGGGACAGGGGTCTACCGGGGAGCTGTTTTTT. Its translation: CASGLGQGSTGELFF.

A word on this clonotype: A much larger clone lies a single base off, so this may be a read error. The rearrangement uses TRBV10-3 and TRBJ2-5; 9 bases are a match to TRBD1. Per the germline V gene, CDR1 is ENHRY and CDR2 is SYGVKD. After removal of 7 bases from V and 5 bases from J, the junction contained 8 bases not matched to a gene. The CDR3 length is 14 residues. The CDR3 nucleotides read TGTGCCATCACCTTAACAACAGGGGGCGAGACCCAGTACTTC. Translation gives CAITLTTGGETQYF.

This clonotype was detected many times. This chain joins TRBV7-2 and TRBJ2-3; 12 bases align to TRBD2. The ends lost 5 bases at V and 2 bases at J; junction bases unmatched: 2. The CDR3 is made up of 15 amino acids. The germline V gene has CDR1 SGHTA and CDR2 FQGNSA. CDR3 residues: CASSRTSGNTDTQYF. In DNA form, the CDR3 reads TGTGCCAGCAGCCGGACTAGCGGGAACACAGATACGCAGTATTTT.

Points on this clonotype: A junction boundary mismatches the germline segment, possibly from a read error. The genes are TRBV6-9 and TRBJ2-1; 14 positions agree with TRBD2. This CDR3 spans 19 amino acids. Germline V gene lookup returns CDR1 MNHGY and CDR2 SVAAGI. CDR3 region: CASSYYRSPGLAGGNEKFF. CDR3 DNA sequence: TGTGCCAGCAGTTACTACCGATCCCCCGGACTAGCGGGGGGCAATGAGAAGTTCTTC.

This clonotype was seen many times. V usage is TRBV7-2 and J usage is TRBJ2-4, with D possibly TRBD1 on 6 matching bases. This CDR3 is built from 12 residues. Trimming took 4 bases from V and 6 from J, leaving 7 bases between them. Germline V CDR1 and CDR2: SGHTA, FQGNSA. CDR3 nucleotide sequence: TGTGCCAGCAGCTCGACAGGAAACATTCAGTACTTC. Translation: CASSSTGNIQYF.

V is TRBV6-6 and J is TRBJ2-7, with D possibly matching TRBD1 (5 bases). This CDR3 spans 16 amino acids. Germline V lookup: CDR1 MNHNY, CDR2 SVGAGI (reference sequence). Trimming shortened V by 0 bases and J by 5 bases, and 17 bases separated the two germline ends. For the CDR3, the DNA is TGTGCCAGCAGTTACTCGGTGACAGACTCCTACAACGAGCAGTACTTC. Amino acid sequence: CASSYSVTDSYNEQYF.

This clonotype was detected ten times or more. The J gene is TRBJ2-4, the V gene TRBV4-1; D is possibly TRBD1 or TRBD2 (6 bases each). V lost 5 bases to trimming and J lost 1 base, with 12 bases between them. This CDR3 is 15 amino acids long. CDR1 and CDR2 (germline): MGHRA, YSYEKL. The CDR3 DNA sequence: TGCGCCAGCAGCACATTAGGGGGGGCCAAAAACATTCAGTACTTC. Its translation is CASSTLGGAKNIQYF.

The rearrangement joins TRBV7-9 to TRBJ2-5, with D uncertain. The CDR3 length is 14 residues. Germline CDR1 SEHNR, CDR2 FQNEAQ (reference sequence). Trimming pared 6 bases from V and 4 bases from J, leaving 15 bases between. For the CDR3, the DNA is TGTGCCAGCAGATTAACAGCAGGCACAGAGACCCAGTACTTC. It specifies CASRLTAGTETQYF.

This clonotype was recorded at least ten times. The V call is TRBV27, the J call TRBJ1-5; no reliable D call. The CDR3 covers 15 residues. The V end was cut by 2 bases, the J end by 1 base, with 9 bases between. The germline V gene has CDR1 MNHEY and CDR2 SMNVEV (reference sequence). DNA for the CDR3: TGTGCCAGCAGTTTACGTGCGGGGAGCAATCAGCCCCAGCATTTT. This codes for CASSLRAGSNQPQHF.

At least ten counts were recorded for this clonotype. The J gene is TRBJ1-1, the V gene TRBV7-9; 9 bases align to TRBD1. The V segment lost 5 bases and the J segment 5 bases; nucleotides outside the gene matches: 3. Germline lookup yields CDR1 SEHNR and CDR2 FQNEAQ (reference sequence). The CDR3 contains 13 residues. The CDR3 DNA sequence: TGTGCCAGCAGCCCGGGACAGGGAACTGAAGCTTTCTTT. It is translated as CASSPGQGTEAFF.

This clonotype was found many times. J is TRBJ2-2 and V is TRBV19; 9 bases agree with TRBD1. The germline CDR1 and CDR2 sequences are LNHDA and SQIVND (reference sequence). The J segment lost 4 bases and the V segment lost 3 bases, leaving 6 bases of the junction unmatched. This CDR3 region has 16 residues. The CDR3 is CASSMGDRDRTGELFF. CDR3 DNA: TGTGCCAGTAGTATGGGGGACAGGGACCGCACCGGGGAGCTGTTTTTT.

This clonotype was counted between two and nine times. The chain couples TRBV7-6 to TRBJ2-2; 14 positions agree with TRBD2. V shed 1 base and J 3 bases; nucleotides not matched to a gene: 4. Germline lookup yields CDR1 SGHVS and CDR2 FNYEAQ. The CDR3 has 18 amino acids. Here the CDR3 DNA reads TGTGCCAGCAGCTTAGTCCCGGGACTAGCGGGGGACACCGGGGAGCTGTTTTTT. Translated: CASSLVPGLAGDTGELFF.

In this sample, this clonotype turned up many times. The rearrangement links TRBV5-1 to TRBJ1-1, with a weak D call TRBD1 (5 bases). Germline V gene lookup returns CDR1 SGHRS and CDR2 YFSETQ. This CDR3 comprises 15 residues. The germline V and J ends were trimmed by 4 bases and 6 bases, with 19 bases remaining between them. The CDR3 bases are TGCGCCAGCAGCCCAGGGTACAATCAGTTCGCTGAAGCTTTCTTT. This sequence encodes CASSPGYNQFAEAFF.

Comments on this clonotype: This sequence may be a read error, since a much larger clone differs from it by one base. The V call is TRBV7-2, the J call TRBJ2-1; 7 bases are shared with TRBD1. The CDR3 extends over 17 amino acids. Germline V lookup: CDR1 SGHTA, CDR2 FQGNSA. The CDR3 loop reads CASSKALGTAAYNELFF. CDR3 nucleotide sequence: TGTGCCAGCAGCAAGGCCTTGGGGACAGCGGCCTACAATGAGCTGTTCTTC.

CDR3: CASSLTGTGAGGYTF. CDR3 nucleotides: TGTGCCAGCAGCTTAACTGGGACCGGGGCGGGTGGCTACACCTTC. The chain has TRBV7-3 and TRBJ1-2; D is possibly TRBD1 (5 bases). CDR3 length: 15 amino acids. CDR1 and CDR2 (germline): SGHTA, FQGTGA. The V end was cut by 0 bases, the J end by 7 bases, with 15 bases between. Variable domain in full (rest from reference TRBV7-3 and TRBJ1-2): GAGVSQTPSNKVTEKGKYVELRCDPISGHTALYWYRQSLGQGPEFLIYFQGTGAADDSGLPNDRFFAVRPEGSVSTLKIQRTERGDSAVYLCASSLTGTGAGGYTFGSGTRLTVV.

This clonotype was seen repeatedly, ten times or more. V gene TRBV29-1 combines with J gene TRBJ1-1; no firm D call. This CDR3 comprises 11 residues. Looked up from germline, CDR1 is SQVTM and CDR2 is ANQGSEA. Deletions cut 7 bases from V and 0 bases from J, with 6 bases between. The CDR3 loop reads CSALMNTEAFF. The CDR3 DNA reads TGCAGCGCCCTTATGAACACTGAAGCTTTCTTT.

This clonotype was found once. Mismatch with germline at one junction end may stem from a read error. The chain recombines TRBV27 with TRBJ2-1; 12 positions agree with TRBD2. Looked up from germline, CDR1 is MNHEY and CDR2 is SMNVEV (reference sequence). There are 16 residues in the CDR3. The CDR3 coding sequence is TGTGCTAGCAGTTTATTGAGACTAGCGGGAGTGCATCAGCAGTTCTTC. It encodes CASSLLRLAGVHQQFF.

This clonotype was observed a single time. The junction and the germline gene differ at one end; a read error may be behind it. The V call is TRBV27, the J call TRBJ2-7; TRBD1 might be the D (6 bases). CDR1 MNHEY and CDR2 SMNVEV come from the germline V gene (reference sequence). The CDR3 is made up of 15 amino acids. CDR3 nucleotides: TGTGCCAGCAGACAACAGGGCGCCACATCTTACGATCAGTACTTC. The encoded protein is CASRQQGATSYDQYF.

CDR3 DNA sequence: TGTGCCAGCACCCCTAGCGGGATCGAGCAGTACTTC. It encodes CASTPSGIEQYF. The rearrangement uses TRBV12-3 or TRBV12-4 and TRBJ2-7; 9 nucleotides align to TRBD2. The length of the CDR3 is 12 residues. V shed 7 bases and J 6 bases; nucleotides not matched to a gene: 4.

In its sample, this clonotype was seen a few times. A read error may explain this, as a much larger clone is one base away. The CDR3 loop reads CASSEAGYRDAQYF. CDR3 in DNA: TGTGCCAGCAGTGAAGCCGGGTATCGAGATGCGCAGTATTTT. The V gene is TRBV2, the J gene TRBJ2-3, with D unclear. The length of the CDR3 is 14 residues. The germline V gene encodes CDR1 SNHLY and CDR2 FYNNEI.

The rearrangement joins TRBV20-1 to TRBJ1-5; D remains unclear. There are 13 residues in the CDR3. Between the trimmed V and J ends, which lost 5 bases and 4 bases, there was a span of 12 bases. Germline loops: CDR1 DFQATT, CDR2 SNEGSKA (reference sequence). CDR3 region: CSADRDHNQPQHF. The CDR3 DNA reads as TGCAGTGCTGACCGGGATCATAATCAGCCCCAGCATTTT.

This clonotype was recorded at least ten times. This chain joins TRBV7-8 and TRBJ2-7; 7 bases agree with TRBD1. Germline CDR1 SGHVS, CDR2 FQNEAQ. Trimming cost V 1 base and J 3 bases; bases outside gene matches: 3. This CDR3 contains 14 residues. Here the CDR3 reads CASSLVGTDYEQYF. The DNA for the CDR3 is TGTGCCAGCAGCTTAGTTGGGACAGACTACGAGCAGTACTTC.

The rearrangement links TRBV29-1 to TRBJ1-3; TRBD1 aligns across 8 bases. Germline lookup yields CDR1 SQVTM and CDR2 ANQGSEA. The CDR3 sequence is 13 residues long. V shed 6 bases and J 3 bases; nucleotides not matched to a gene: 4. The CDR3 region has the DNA TGCAGCGTGATCAGGGGGCTTGGAAACACCATATATTTT. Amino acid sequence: CSVIRGLGNTIYF.

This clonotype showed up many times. CDR3 bases: TGTGCCAGCAGCACCCAATCGGGGGTTGGGGAGACCCAGTACTTC. Protein product: CASSTQSGVGETQYF. The chain combines TRBV7-9 with TRBJ2-5, with D possibly TRBD2 on 6 matching bases. The V and J ends lost 5 bases and 5 bases respectively, with 18 bases between them. This CDR3 region has 15 residues. Germline CDR1 is SEHNR and CDR2 is FQNEAQ (reference sequence).

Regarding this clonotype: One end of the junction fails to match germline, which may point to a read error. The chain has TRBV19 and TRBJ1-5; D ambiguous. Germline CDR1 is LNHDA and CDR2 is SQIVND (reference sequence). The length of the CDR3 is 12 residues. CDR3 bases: TGTGCCAGTAGTTGGACCAATCAGCCCCATCATTTT. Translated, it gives CASSWTNQPHHF.

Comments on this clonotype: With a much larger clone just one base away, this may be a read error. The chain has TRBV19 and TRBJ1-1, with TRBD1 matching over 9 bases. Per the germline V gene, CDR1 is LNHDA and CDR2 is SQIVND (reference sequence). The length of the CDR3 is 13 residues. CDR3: CANSSTGGYEAFF. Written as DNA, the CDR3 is TGTGCCAATAGTAGTACAGGGGGCTATGAAGCTTTCTTT.

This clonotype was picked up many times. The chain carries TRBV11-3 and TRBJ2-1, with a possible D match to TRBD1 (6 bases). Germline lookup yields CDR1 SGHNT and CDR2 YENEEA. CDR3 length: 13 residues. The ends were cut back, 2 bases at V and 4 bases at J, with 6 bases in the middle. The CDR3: CASSLRGYNEQFF. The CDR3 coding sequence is TGTGCCAGCAGCTTAAGGGGGTACAATGAGCAGTTCTTC.

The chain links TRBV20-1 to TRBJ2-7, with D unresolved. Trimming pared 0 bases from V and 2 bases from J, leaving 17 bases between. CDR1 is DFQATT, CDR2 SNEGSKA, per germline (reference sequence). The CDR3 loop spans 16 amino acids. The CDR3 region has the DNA TGCAGTGCTAGAGATGAAGACGGCGGAAATACCTACGAGCAGTACTTC. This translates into CSARDEDGGNTYEQYF.